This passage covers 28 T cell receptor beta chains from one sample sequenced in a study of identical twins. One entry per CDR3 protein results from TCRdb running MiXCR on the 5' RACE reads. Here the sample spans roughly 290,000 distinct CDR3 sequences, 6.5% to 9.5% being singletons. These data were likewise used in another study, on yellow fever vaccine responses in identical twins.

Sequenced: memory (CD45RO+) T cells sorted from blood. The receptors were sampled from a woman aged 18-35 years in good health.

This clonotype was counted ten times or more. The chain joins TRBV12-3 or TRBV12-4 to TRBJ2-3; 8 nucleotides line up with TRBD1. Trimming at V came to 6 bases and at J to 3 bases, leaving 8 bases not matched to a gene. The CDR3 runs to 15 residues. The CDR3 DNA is TGTGCCAGCAGCCTCGCAGGGGGCGGAACAGATACGCAGTATTTT. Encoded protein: CASSLAGGGTDTQYF.

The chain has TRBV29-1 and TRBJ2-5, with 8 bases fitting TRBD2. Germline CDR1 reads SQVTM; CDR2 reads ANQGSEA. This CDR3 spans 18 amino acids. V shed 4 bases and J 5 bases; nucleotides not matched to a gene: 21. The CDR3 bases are TGCAGCGTTGCCCGATTAGCGGTGGTAGCGGGGCCGCAGGAGACCCAGTACTTC. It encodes CSVARLAVVAGPQETQYF.

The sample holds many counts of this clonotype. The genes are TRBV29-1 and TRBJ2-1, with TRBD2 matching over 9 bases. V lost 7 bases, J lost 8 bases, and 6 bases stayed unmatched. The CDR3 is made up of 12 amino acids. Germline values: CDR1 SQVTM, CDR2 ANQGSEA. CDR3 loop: CSEREAYDEQFF. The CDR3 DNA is TGCAGCGAGCGGGAGGCGTACGATGAGCAGTTCTTC.

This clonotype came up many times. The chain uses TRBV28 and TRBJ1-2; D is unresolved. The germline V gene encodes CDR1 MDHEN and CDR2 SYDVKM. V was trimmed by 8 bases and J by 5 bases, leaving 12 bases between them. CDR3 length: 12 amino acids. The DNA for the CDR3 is TGTGCCAGCGGACCCGATAAGTATGGCTACACCTTC. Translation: CASGPDKYGYTF.

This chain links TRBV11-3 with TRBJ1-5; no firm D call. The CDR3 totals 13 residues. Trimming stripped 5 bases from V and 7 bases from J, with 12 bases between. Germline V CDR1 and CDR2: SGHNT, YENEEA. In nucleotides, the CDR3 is TGTGCCAGCAGCCCGAATAGCCGGCAGCCCCAGCATTTT. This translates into CASSPNSRQPQHF.

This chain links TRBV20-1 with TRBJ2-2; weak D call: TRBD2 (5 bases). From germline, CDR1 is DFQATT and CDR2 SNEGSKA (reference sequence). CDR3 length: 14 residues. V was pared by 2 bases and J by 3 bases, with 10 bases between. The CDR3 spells CSARWLADTGELFF. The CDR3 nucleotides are TGCAGTGCTAGATGGCTAGCTGACACCGGGGAGCTGTTTTTT.

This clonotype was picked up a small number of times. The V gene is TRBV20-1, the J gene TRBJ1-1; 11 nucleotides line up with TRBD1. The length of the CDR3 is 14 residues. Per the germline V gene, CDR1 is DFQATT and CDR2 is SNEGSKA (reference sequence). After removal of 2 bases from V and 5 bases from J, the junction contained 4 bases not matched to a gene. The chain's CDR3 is CSARTGQGETEAFF. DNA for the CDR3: TGCAGTGCTAGAACGGGACAGGGGGAAACTGAAGCTTTCTTT.

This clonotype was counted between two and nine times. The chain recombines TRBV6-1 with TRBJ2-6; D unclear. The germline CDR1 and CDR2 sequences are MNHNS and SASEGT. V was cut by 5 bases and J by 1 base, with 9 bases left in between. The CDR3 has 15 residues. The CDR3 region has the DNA TGTGCCAGCAGTACCCGGGCTTCTGGGGCCAACGTCCTGACTTTC. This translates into CASSTRASGANVLTF.

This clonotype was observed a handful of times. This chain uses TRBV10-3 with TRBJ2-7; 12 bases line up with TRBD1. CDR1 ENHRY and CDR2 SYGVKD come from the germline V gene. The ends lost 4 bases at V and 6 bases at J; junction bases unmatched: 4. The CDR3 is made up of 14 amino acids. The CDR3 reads CAISAGTGGVEQYF. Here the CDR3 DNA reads TGTGCCATCAGTGCCGGGACAGGGGGCGTCGAGCAGTACTTC.

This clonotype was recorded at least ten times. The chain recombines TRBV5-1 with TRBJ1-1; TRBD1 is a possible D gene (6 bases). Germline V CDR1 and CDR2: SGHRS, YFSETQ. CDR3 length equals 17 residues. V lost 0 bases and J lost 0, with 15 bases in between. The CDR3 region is CASSLGQALSMNTEAFF. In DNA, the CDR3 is TGCGCCAGCAGCTTGGGACAGGCGTTGAGTATGAACACTGAAGCTTTCTTT.

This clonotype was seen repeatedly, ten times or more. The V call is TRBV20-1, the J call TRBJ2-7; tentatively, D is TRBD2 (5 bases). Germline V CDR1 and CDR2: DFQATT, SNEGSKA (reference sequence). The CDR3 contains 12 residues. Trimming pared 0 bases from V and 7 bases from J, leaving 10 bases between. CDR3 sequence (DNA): TGCAGTGCTAGAGAGTCGGGGATAGAGCAGTACGTC. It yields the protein CSARESGIEQYV.

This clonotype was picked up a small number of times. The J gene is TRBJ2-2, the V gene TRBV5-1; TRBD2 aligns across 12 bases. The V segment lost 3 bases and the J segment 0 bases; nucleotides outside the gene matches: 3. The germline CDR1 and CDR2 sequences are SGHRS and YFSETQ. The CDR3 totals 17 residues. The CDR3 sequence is CASSSRTSGTNTGELFF. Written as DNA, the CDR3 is TGCGCCAGCAGCTCCCGGACTAGCGGGACGAACACCGGGGAGCTGTTTTTT.

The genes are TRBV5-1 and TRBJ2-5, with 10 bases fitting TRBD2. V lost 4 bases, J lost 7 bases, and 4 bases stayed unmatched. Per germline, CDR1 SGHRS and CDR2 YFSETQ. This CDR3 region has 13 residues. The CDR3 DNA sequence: TGCGCCAGCAGCATTAGCGGGAGGTGGACCCAGTACTTC. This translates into CASSISGRWTQYF.

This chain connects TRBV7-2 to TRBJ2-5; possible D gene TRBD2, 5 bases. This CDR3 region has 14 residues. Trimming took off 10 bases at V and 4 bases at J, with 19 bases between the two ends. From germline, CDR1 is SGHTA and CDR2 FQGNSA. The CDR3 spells CATTPMLGRETQYF. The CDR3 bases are TGTGCCACCACGCCAATGTTAGGGAGAGAGACCCAGTACTTC.

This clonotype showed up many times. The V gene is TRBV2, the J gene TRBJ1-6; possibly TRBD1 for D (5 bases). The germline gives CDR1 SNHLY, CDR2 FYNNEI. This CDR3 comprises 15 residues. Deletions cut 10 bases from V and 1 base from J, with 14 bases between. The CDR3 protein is CAIADRPSYNSPLHF. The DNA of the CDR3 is TGTGCCATTGCCGACAGACCATCCTATAATTCACCCCTCCACTTT.

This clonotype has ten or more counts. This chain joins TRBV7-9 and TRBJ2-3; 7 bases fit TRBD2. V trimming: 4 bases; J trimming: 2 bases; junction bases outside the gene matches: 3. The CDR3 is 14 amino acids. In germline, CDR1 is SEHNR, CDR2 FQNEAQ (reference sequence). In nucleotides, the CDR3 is TGTGCCAGCAGCTCTAGCGGAATCACAGATACGCAGTATTTT. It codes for CASSSSGITDTQYF.

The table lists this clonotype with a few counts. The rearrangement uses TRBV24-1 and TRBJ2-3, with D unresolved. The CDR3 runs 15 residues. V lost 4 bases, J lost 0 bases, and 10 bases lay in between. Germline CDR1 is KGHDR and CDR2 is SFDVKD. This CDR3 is CATSDSFLSTDTQYF. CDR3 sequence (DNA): TGTGCCACCAGTGACTCGTTTCTTAGCACAGATACGCAGTATTTT.

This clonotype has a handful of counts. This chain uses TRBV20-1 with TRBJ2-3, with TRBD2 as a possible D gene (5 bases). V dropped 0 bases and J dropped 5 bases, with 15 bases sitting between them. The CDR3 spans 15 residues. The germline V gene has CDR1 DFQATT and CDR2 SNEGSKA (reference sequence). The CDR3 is CSAREGGYEVDTQYF. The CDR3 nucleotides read TGCAGTGCTAGAGAGGGCGGGTACGAGGTAGATACGCAGTATTTT.

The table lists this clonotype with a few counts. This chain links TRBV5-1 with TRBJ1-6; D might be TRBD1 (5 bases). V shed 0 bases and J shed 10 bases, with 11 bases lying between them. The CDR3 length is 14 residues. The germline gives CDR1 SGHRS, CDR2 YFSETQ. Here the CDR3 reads CASSLGQGLSPLHF. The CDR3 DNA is TGCGCCAGCAGCTTGGGGCAGGGTTTGTCACCCCTCCACTTT. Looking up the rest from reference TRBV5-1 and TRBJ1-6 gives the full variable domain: KAGVTQTPRYLIKTRGQQVTLSCSPISGHRSVSWYQQTPGQGLQFLFEYFSETQRNKGNFPGRFSGRQFSNSRSEMNVSTLELGDSALYLCASSLGQGLSPLHFGNGTRLTVT.

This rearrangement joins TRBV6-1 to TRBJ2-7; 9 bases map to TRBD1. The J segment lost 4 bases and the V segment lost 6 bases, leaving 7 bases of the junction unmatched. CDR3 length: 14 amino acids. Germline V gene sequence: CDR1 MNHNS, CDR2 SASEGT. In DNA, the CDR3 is TGTGCCAGCAGCCTACAGGGGGCTGGTTACGAGCAGTACGTC. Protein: CASSLQGAGYEQYV.

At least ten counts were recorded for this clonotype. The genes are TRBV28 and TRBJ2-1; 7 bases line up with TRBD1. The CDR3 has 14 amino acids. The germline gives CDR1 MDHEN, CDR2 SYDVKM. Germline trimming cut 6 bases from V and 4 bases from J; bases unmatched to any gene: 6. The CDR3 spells CASSSEDRYNEQFF. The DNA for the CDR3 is TGTGCCAGCAGCTCCGAGGACAGGTACAATGAGCAGTTCTTC.

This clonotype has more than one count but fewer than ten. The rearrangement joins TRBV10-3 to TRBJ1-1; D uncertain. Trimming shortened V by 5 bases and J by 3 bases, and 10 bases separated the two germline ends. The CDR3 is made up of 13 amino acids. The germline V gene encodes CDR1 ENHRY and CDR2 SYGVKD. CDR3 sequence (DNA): TGTGCCATCAGTAAACCCGGGTACACTGAAGCTTTCTTT. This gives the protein CAISKPGYTEAFF.

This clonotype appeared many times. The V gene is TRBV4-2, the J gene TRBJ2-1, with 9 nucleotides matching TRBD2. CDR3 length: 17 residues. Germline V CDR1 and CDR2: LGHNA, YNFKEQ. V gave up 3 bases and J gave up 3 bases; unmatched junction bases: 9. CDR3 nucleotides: TGTGCCAGCAGCCAGGACTACTTTAGCGGGAGCTACAATGAGCAGTTCTTC. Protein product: CASSQDYFSGSYNEQFF.

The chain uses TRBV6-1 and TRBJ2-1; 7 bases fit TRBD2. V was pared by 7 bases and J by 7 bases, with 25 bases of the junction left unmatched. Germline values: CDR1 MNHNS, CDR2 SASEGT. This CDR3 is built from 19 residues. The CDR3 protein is CASTSQIGGSPFGSNEQFF. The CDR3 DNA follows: TGTGCCAGCACCTCCCAGATCGGGGGGTCCCCATTCGGAAGTAATGAGCAGTTCTTC.

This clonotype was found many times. The CDR3, as DNA: TGTGCCAGCAGCCGGACTAGCGGTAGACTTAGCGAGCAGTACTTC. Translated: CASSRTSGRLSEQYF. The chain uses TRBV3-1 and TRBJ2-7; TRBD2 matches at 10 bases. Germline CDR1 and CDR2: LGHDT and YNNKEL (reference sequence). The ends lost 4 bases at V and 6 bases at J; junction bases unmatched: 9. This CDR3 contains 15 residues.

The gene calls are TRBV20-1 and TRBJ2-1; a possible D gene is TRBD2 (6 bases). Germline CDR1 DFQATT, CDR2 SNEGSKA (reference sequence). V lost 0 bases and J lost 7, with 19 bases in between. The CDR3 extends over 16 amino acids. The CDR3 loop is CSARDPGSGAGNEQFF. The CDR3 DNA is TGCAGTGCTAGAGACCCCGGTAGCGGAGCGGGTAATGAGCAGTTCTTC.

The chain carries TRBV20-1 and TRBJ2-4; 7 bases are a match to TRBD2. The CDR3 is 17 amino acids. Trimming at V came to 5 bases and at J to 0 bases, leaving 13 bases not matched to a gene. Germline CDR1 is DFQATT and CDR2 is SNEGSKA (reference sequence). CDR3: CSALRDGGLLAKNIQYF. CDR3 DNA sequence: TGCAGTGCTCTCCGGGACGGGGGGTTACTAGCCAAAAACATTCAGTACTTC.

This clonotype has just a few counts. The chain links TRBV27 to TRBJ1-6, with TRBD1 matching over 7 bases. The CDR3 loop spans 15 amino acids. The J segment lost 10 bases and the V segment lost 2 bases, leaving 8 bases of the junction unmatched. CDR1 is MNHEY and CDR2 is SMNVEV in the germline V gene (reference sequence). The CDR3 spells CASSLTTGAASPLHF. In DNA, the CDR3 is TGTGCCAGCAGTTTAACCACAGGGGCTGCGTCACCCCTCCACTTT.